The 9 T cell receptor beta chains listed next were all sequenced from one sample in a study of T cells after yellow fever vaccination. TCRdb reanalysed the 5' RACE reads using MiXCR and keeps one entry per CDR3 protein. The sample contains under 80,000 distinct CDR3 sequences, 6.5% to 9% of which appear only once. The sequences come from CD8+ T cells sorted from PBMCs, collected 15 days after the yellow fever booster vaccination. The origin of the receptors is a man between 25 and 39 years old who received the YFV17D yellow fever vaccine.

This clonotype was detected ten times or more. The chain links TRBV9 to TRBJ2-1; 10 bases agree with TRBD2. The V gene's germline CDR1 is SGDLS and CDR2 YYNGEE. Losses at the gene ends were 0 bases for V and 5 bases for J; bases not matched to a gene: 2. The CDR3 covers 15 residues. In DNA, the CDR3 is TGTGCCAGCAGCGTAGGCACTAGCGGGAACAATGAGCAGTTCTTC. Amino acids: CASSVGTSGNNEQFF.

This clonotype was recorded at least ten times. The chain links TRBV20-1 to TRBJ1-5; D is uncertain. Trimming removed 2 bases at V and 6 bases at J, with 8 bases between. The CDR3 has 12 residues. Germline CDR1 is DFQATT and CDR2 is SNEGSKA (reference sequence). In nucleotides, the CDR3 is TGCAGTGCTAGAAAAGGGTCTCAGCCCCAGCATTTT. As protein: CSARKGSQPQHF.

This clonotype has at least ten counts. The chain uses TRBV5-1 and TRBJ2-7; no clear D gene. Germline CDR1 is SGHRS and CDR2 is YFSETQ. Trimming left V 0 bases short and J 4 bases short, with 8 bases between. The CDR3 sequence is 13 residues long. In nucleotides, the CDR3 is TGCGCCAGCAGCTTGGTCACCGGTTACGAGCAGTACTTC. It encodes CASSLVTGYEQYF.

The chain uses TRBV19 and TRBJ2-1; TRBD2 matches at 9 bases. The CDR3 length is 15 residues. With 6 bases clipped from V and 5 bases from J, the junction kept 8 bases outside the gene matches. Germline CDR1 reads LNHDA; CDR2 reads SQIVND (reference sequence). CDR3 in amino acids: CASSVRLAAHNEQFF. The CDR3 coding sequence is TGTGCCAGTAGCGTACGACTAGCGGCCCACAATGAGCAGTTCTTC.

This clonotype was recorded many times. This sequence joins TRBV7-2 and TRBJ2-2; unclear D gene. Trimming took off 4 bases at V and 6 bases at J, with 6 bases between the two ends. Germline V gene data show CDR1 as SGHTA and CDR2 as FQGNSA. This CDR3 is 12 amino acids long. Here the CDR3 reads CASSYGAGELFF. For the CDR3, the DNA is TGTGCCAGCAGCTATGGGGCCGGGGAGCTGTTTTTT. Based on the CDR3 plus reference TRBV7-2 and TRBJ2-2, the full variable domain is GAGVSQSPSNKVTEKGKDVELRCDPISGHTALYWYRQSLGQGLEFLIYFQGNSAPDKSGLPSDRFSAERTGGSVSTLTIQRTQQEDSAVYLCASSYGAGELFFGEGSRLTVL.

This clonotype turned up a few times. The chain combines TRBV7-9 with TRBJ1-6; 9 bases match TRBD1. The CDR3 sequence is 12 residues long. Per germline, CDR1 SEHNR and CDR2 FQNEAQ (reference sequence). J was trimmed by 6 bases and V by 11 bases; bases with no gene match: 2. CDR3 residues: CAAGQGNSPLHF. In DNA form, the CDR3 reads TGTGCCGCGGGACAGGGTAATTCACCCCTCCACTTT. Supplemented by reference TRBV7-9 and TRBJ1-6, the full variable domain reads DTGVSQNPRHKITKRGQNVTFRCDPISEHNRLYWYRQTLGQGPEFLTYFQNEAQLEKSRLLSDRFSAERPKGSFSTLEIQRTEQGDSAMYLCAAGQGNSPLHFGNGTRLTVT.

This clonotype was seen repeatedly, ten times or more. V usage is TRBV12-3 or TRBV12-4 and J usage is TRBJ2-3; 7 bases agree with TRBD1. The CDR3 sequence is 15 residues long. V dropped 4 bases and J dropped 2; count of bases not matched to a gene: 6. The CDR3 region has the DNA TGTGCCAGCAGTTCTGGACAGGACGCCACAGATACGCAGTATTTT. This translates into CASSSGQDATDTQYF.

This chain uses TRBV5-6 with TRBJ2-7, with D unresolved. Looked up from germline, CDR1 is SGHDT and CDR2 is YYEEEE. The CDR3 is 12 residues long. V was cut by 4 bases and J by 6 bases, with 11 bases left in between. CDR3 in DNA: TGTGCCAGCAGCCAGGACGATCTCGAGCAGTACTTC. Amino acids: CASSQDDLEQYF. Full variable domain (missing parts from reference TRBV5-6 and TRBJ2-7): DAGVTQSPTHLIKTRGQQVTLRCSPKSGHDTVSWYQQALGQGPQFIFQYYEEEERQRGNFPDRFSGHQFPNYSSELNVNALLLGDSALYLCASSQDDLEQYFGPGTRLTVT.

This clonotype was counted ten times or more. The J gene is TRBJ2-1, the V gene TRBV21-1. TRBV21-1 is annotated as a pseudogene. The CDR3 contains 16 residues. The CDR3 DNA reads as TGTGCCAGCAGCAAATTCCCCGTTAAAGAAGCCTCTGAGCAGTTCTTC. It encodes CASSKFPVKEASEQFF.